The text below deals with one TCR beta chain. The target antigen is unknown. Germline assignment: CDR1 SGHDT and CDR2 YYEEEE. V was clipped by 5 bases and J by 5 bases; unmatched bases: 6. The CDR3 is 14 residues long. This record belongs to a study of graft-versus-host responses after intestinal transplantation. Overall study context: Anti-thymocyte globulin induction preceded roughly 3 years of tacrolimus and steroid maintenance in all recipients. Study observations and caveats: Allografts carried high graft-versus-host to host-versus-graft clonal ratios in patients having graft-donor T cell macrochimerism. GvH clones detected in recipient marrow included some appearing first in ileum or blood.

Data came from immunoSEQ multiplex PCR; TCRdb stores just in-frame clones and leaves some out. Of about 85,000 clones in the sample, more than 85% were seen once. The sample in question was unstimulated CD8+ T cells sorted from spleen or lymph node cells, obtained before transplant. The chain carries TRBV5-6 and TRBJ2-2, with 7 positions matching TRBD1. This sequence originates from a human donor who was the organ donor for an intestinal transplant. DNA of the CDR3: TGTGCCAGCAGTCCGCAGGGGGAAACCGGGGAGCTGTTTTTT. Translation: CASSPQGETGELFF.